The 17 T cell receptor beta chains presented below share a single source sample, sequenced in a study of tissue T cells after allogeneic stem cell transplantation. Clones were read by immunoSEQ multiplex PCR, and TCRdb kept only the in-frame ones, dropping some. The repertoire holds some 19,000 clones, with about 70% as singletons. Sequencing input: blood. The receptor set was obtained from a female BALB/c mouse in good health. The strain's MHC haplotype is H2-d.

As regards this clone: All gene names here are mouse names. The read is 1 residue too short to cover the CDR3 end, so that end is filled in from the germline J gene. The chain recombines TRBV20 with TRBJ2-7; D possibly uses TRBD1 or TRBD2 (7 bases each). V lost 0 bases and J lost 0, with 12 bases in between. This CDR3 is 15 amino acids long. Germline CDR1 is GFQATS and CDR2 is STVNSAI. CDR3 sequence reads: CGARDGGDSSYEQYF. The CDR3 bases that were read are TGTGGTGCTAGGGACGGGGGGGACAGCTCCTATGAACAGTAC. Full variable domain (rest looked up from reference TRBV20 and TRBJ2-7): GALVYQYPRRTICKSGTSMRMECQAVGFQATSVAWYRQSPQKTFELIALSTVNSAIKYEQNFTQEKFPISHPNLSFSSMTVLNAYLEDRGLYLCGARDGGDSSYEQYFGPGTRLTVL.

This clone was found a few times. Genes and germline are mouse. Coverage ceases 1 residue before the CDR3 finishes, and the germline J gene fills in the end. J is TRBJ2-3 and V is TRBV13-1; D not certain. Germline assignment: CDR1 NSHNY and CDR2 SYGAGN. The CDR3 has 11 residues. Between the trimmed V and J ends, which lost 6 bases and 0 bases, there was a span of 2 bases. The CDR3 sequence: CASTSAETLYF. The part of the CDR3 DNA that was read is TGTGCCAGCACTAGTGCAGAAACGCTGTAT.

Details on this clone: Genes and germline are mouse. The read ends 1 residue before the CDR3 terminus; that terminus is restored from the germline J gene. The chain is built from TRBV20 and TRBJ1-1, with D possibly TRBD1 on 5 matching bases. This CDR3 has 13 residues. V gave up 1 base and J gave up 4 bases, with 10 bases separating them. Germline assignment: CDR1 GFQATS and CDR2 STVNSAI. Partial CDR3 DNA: TGTGGTGCTAGGGGGCAGGGAGTCACAGAAGTCTTC. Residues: CGARGQGVTEVF. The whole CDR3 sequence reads CGARGQGVTEVFF.

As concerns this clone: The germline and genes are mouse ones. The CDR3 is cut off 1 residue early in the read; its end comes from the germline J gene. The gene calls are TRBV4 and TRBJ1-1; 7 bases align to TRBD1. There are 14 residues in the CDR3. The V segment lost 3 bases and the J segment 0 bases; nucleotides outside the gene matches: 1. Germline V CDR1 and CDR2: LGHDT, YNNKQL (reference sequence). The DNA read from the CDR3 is TGTGCCAGCAGCTACAGGGGGGAGAACACAGAAGTCTTC. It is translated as CASSYRGENTEVF. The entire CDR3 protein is CASSYRGENTEVFF.

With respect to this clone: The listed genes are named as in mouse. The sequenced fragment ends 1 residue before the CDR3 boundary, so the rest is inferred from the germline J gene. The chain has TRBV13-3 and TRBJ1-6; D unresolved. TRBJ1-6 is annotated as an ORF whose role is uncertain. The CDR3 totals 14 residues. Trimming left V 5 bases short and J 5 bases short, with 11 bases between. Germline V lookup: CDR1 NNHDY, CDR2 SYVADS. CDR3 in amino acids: CASSRQQDNSPLYF. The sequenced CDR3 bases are TGTGCCAGCAGCCGACAACAAGATAATTCGCCCCTCTAC.

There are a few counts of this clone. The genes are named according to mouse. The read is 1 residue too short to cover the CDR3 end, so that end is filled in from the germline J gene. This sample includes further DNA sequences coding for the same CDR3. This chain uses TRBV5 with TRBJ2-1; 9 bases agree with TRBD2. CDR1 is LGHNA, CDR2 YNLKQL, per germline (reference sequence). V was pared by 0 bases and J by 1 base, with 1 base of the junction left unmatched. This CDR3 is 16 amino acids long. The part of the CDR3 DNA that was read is TGTGCCAGCAGCCAAGACTGGGGGGGGAACTATGCTGAGCAGTTC. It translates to CASSQDWGGNYAEQF. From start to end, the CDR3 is CASSQDWGGNYAEQFF.

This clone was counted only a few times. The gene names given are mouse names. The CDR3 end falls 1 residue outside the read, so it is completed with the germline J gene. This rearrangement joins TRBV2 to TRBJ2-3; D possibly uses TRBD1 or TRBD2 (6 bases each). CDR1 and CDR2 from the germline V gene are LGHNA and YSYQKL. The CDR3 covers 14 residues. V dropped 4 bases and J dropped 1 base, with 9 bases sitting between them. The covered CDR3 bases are TGTGCCAGCAGCCCCGGGGGCGGTGCAGAAACGCTGTAT. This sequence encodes CASSPGGGAETLY. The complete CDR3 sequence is CASSPGGGAETLYF.

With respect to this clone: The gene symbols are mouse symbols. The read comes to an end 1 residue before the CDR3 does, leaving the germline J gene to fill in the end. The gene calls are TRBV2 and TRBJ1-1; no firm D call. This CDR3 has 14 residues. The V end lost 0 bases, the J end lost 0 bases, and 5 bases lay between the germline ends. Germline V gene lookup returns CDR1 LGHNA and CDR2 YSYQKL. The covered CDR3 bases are TGTGCCAGCAGCCAAGAACGGGCAAACACAGAAGTCTTC. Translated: CASSQERANTEVF. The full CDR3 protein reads CASSQERANTEVFF.

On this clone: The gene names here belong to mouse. The CDR3 DNA, read in part, is TGTGGTGCTAAGGGGGCGGGCTCCGACTACACC. Protein sequence: CGAKGAGSDYT. The full CDR3 protein is CGAKGAGSDYTF. The chain combines TRBV20 with TRBJ1-2; 7 bases agree with TRBD1. The read comes to an end 1 residue before the CDR3 does, leaving the germline J gene to fill in the end. The germline CDR1 and CDR2 sequences are GFQATS and STVNSAI. There are 12 residues in the CDR3. V lost 4 bases and J lost 4; bases outside the gene matches: 3.

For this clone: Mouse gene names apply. The CDR3 DNA, read in part, is TGTGCCAGCAGTAACAGGGATAATTCGCCCCTCTAC. The encoded protein is CASSNRDNSPLY. The whole CDR3 reads CASSNRDNSPLYF. The chain carries TRBV13-1 and TRBJ1-6; D is perhaps TRBD1 (6 bases). The read halts 1 residue ahead of the CDR3 end, with the missing end drawn from the germline J gene. TRBJ1-6 carries the ORF label, with uncertain function. V lost 4 bases, J lost 5 bases, and 7 bases lay in between. Germline CDR1 NSHNY, CDR2 SYGAGN. CDR3 size: 13 residues.

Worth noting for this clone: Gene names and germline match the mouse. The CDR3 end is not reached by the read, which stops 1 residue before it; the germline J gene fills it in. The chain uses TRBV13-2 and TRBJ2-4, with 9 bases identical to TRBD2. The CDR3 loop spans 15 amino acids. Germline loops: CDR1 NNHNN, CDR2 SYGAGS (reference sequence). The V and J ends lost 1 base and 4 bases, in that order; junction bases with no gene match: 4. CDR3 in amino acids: CASGDTGGSENTLYF. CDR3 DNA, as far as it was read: TGTGCCAGCGGTGATACTGGGGGGTCTGAAAACACCTTGTAC.

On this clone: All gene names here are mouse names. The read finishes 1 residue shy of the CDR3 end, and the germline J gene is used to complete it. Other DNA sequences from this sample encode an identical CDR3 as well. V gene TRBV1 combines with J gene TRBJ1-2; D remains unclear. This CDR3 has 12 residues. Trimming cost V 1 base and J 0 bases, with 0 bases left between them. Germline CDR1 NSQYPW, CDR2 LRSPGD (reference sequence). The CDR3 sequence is CTCSAANSDYTF. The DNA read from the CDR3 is TGCACCTGCAGTGCAGCAAACTCCGACTACACC.

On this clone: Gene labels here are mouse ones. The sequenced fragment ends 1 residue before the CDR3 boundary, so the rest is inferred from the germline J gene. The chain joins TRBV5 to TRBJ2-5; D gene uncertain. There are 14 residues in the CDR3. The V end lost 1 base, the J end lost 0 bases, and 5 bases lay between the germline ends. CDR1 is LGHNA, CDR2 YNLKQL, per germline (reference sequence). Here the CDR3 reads CASSQGINQDTQYF. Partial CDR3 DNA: TGTGCCAGCAGCCAAGGAATTAACCAAGACACCCAGTAC.

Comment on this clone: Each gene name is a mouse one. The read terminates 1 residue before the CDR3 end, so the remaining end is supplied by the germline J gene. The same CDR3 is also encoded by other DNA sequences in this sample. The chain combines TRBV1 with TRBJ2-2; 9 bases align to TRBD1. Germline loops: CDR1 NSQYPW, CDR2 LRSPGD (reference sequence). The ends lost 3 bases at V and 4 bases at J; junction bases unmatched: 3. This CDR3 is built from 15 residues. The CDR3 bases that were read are TGCACCTGCAGTGCCAGGACAGGGGTCACCGGGCAGCTCTAC. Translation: CTCSARTGVTGQLY. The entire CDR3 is CTCSARTGVTGQLYF.

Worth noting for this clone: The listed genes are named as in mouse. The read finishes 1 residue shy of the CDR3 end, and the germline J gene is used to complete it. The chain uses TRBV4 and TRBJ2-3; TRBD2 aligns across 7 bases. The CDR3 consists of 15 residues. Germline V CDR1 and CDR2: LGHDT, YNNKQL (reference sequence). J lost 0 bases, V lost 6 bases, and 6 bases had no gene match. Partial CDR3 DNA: TGTGCCAGCAGGCCGGGACTGACTAGTGCAGAAACGCTGTAT. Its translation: CASRPGLTSAETLY. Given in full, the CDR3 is CASRPGLTSAETLYF. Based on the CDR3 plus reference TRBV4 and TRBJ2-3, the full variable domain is ETAVFQTPNYHVTQVGNEVSFNCKQTLGHDTMYWYKQDSKKLLKIMFSYNNKQLIVNETVPRRFSPQSSDKAHLNLRIKSVEPEDSAVYLCASRPGLTSAETLYFGSGTRLTVL.

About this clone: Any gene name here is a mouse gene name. CDR3 bases read: TGTGCCAGCAGCTCTGGGGGGGCGCGGGACACCGGGCAGCTCTAC. Translating gives CASSSGGARDTGQLY. The CDR3, in full, reads CASSSGGARDTGQLYF. This rearrangement joins TRBV4 to TRBJ2-2, with 10 bases matching TRBD2. The read terminates 1 residue ahead of where the CDR3 ends, so the germline J gene completes it. With 4 bases clipped from V and 3 bases from J, the junction kept 5 bases outside the gene matches. This CDR3 spans 16 amino acids. Germline V gene data show CDR1 as LGHDT and CDR2 as YNNKQL (reference sequence).

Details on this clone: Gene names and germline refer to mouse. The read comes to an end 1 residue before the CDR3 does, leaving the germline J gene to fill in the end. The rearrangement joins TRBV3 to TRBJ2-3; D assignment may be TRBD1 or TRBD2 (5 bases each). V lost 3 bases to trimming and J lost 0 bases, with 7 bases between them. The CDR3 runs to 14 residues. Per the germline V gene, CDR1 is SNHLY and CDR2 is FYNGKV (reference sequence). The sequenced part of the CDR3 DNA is TGTGCCAGCAGCTTGGGGCCTAGTGCAGAAACGCTGTAT. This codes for CASSLGPSAETLY. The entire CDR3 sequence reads CASSLGPSAETLYF.